Listed below are T cell receptor beta chains from one sample, sequenced in a study of T cell clones after liver transplantation. Clones were read by immunoSEQ multiplex PCR, and TCRdb kept only the in-frame ones, dropping some. The table includes around 60,000 clones, about two thirds detected once. Sequences were derived from CD4+ T cells from blood, sampled before liver transplant. The receptors come from a human donor who received a liver transplant. CDR3s include the opening cysteine and the closing phenylalanine or tryptophan. The D gene is left open where the match is weak. Clone size is shown for a subset of rows, as once, few, many or a class of expanded clone.

size: once; V: TRBV9; D: NA; J: TRBJ2-5; DNA: TGTGCCAGCAGCGTTTCAGGGGTGGAGACCCAGTACTTC; CDR3: CASSVSGVETQYF
size: NA; V: TRBV4-1; D: NA; J: TRBJ1-1; DNA: TGCGCCAGCAGCCATCCCTCTCCGGGACTGTTGAACACTGAAGCTTTCTTT; CDR3: CASSHPSPGLLNTEAFF
size: NA; V: TRBV14; D: NA; J: TRBJ1-6; DNA: TGTGCCAGCAGCTCCCGGAGCCCTTATAATTCACCCCTCCACTTT; CDR3: CASSSRSPYNSPLHF
size: once; V: TRBV29-1; D: TRBD1; J: TRBJ1-1; DNA: TGCAGCGGAACAGACAGGGGAAACACTGAAGCTTTCTTT; CDR3: CSGTDRGNTEAFF
size: NA; V: TRBV19; D: NA; J: TRBJ2-6; DNA: TGTGCCAGTAGTATAGGGGCGGGGAGCTCTGGGGCCAACGTCCTGACTTTC; CDR3: CASSIGAGSSGANVLTF
size: NA; V: TRBV11-3; D: NA; J: TRBJ1-2; DNA: TGTGCCAGCAGCTTAGGGAGGAACACCTTC; CDR3: CASSLGRNTF
size: NA; V: TRBV11-2; D: TRBD2; J: TRBJ2-3; DNA: TGTGCCAGCAGCCCTCAGCGGGGTACGCAGTATTTT; CDR3: CASSPQRGTQYF
size: NA; V: TRBV6-6; D: TRBD1; J: TRBJ2-7; DNA: TGTGCCAGCAGGGGGACAGGGGTTTCCTACGAGCAGTACTTC; CDR3: CASRGTGVSYEQYF
size: NA; V: TRBV6-6; D: TRBD1; J: TRBJ1-1; DNA: TGTGCCAGCAGTGGGACAGGAACACACACTGAAGCTTTCTTT; CDR3: CASSGTGTHTEAFF
size: few; V: TRBV27; D: TRBD1; J: TRBJ2-7; DNA: TGTGCCAGCAGTTTGATGAGGCCCGGACAGGGGAGCGAGCAGTACTTC; CDR3: CASSLMRPGQGSEQYF
size: NA; V: TRBV27; D: TRBD1; J: TRBJ1-2; DNA: TGTGCCAGCAGTACCACAGGGGGCTTGAACTATGGCTACACCTTC; CDR3: CASSTTGGLNYGYTF
size: NA; V: TRBV28; D: TRBD1; J: TRBJ1-5; DNA: TGTGCCAGCCGGGACAGGGGATATAGCAATCAGCCCCAGCATTTT; CDR3: CASRDRGYSNQPQHF
size: few; V: TRBV5-4; D: NA; J: TRBJ2-2; DNA: TGTGCCAGCAGCTACGACAGGAACACCGGGGAGCTGTTTTTT; CDR3: CASSYDRNTGELFF
size: NA; V: TRBV15; D: NA; J: TRBJ1-2; DNA: TGTGCCACCAGCAGAGATCGGGGGGCAAACTATGGCTACACCTTC; CDR3: CATSRDRGANYGYTF
size: NA; V: TRBV23-1; D: TRBD1; J: TRBJ2-7; DNA: TGCGCCAGCAGTCACTCCGGGACAGGGCACTACGAGCAGTACTTC; CDR3: CASSHSGTGHYEQYF
size: NA; V: TRBV5-1; D: NA; J: TRBJ1-1; DNA: TGCGCCAGCCGGATGGACAGTGCGAACACTGAAGCTTTCTTT; CDR3: CASRMDSANTEAFF
size: NA; V: TRBV6-6; D: NA; J: TRBJ2-3; DNA: TGTGCCAGCAGGAAACTAGAGTCGGGAGATACGCAGTATTTT; CDR3: CASRKLESGDTQYF
size: NA; V: TRBV6-4; D: NA; J: TRBJ2-3; DNA: TGTGCCAGCAGTGACTCGAGTCGTTCGATTAATACGCAGTATTTT; CDR3: CASSDSSRSINTQYF
size: NA; V: TRBV28; D: NA; J: TRBJ1-6; DNA: TGTGCCAGCAGGTTGAGATCCGGGAGTTCACCCCTCCACTTT; CDR3: CASRLRSGSSPLHF
size: NA; V: TRBV28; D: TRBD2; J: TRBJ2-3; DNA: TGTGCCAGCACTAGCGGGGCAGATACGCAGTATTTT; CDR3: CASTSGADTQYF
size: NA; V: TRBV6-5; D: NA; J: TRBJ2-4; DNA: TGTGCCAGCACCAAACCAGGCCAAAACATTCAGTACTTC; CDR3: CASTKPGQNIQYF
size: NA; V: TRBV7-2; D: TRBD2; J: TRBJ2-1; DNA: TGTGCCAGCAGCTTAGGACTAGCGGTTGAGCAGTTCTTC; CDR3: CASSLGLAVEQFF
size: NA; V: TRBV28; D: NA; J: TRBJ2-7; DNA: TGTGCCAGCAGCATGACAGGGACTTCTTACGAGCAGTACTTC; CDR3: CASSMTGTSYEQYF
size: NA; V: TRBV6-4; D: TRBD1; J: TRBJ1-2; DNA: TGTGCCAGCAGGGGGGACAGAGACTATGGCTACACCTTC; CDR3: CASRGDRDYGYTF
size: once; V: TRBV19; D: NA; J: TRBJ1-1; DNA: TGTGCCAGTAGTATCACTGGCACTGAAGCTTTCTTT; CDR3: CASSITGTEAFF
size: NA; V: TRBV9; D: TRBD2; J: TRBJ2-3; DNA: TGTGCCAGCAGCGTAGCGAGCGGGGCCCCAGATACGCAGTATTTT; CDR3: CASSVASGAPDTQYF
size: NA; V: TRBV11-2; D: TRBD2; J: TRBJ2-5; DNA: TGTGCCAGCACCTCCCCGGGGGGAGAGACCCAGTACTTC; CDR3: CASTSPGGETQYF
size: NA; V: TRBV6-5; D: TRBD1; J: TRBJ2-5; DNA: TGTGCCAGCAGTTACTCGAGAGGGGGCGGAGAGACCCAGTACTTC; CDR3: CASSYSRGGGETQYF
size: NA; V: TRBV27; D: NA; J: TRBJ2-1; DNA: TGTGCCAGCATAGGCAGGATAAACAATGAGCAGTTCTTC; CDR3: CASIGRINNEQFF
size: NA; V: TRBV5-5; D: TRBD1; J: TRBJ1-4; DNA: TGTGCCAGCAGCCCGACGACAGGGGTCGTGGAAAAACTGTTTTTT; CDR3: CASSPTTGVVEKLFF
size: NA; V: TRBV2; D: TRBD1; J: TRBJ1-6; DNA: TGTGCCAGCAGGGGGGACAGCAATTCACCCCTCCACTTT; CDR3: CASRGDSNSPLHF
size: NA; V: TRBV27; D: TRBD1; J: TRBJ1-4; DNA: TGTGCCAGCAGTCCATACAGGGGGAGTGAAAAACTGTTTTTT; CDR3: CASSPYRGSEKLFF
size: NA; V: TRBV13; D: TRBD2; J: TRBJ2-3; DNA: TGTGCCAGCAGCGGACCTAGCGGGGGGGTCACAGATACGCAGTATTTT; CDR3: CASSGPSGGVTDTQYF
size: NA; V: TRBV11-2; D: NA; J: TRBJ2-1; DNA: TGTGCCAGCAGCCCACGCTTTGGCGGCTACAATGAGCAGTTCTTC; CDR3: CASSPRFGGYNEQFF